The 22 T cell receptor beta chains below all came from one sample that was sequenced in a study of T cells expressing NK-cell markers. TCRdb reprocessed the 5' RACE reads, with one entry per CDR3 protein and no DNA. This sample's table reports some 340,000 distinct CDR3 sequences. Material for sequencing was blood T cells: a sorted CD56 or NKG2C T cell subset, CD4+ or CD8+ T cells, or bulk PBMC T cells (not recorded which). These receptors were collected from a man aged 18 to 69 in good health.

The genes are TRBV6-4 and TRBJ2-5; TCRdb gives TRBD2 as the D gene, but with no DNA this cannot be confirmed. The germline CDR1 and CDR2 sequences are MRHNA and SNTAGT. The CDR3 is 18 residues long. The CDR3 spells CASSDRPPSAGWGETQYF.

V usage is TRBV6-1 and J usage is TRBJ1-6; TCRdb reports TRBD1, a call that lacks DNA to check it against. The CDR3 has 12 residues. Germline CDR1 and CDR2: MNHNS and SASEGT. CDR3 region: CASSEGDRFLHF.

CDR3 sequence reads: CASRPGIGFPGELFF. The rearrangement joins TRBV12-3 or TRBV12-4 to TRBJ2-2; the TCRdb D gene call, TRBD1, has no DNA to confirm it. The CDR3 is made up of 15 amino acids.

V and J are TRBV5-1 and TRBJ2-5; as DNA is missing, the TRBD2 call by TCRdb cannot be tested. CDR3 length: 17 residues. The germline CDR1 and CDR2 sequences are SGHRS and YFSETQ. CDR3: CASSSGLAGPRLETQYF.

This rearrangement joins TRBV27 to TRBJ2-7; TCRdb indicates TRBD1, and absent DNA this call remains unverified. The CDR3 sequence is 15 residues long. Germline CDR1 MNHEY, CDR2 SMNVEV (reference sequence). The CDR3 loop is CASSTYRENTYEQYF.

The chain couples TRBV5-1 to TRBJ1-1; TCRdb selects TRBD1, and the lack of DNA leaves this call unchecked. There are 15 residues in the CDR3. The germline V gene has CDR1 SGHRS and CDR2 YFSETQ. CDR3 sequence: CASSLSPGQGTEAFF.

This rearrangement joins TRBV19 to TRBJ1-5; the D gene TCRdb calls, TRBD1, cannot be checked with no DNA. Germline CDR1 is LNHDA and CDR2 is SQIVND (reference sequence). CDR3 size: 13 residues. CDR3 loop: CASMTRDNQPQHF.

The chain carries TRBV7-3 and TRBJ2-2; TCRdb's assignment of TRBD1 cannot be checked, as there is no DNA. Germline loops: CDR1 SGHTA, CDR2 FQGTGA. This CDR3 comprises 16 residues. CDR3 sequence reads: CASSLSFAGVTGELFF.

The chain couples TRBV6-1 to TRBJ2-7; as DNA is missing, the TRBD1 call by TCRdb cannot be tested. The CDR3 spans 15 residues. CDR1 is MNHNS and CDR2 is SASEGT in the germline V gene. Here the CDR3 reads CASSGGTVSSYEQYF.

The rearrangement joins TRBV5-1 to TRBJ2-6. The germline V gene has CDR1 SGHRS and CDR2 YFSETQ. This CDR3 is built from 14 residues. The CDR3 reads CASSLDRGPNVLTF. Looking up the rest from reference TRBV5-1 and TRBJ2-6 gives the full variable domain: KAGVTQTPRYLIKTRGQQVTLSCSPISGHRSVSWYQQTPGQGLQFLFEYFSETQRNKGNFPGRFSGRQFSNSRSEMNVSTLELGDSALYLCASSLDRGPNVLTFGAGSRLTVL.

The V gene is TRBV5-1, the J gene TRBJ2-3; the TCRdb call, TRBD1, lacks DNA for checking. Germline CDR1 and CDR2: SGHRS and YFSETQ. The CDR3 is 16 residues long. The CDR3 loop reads CASSLVKGARTDTQYF.

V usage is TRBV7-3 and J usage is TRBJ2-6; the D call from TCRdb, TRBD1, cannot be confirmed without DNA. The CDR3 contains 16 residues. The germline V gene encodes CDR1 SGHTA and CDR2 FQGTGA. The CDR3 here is CASSLSLGAGANVLTF. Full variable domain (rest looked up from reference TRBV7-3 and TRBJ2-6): GAGVSQTPSNKVTEKGKYVELRCDPISGHTALYWYRQSLGQGPEFLIYFQGTGAADDSGLPNDRFFAVRPEGSVSTLKIQRTERGDSAVYLCASSLSLGAGANVLTFGAGSRLTVL.

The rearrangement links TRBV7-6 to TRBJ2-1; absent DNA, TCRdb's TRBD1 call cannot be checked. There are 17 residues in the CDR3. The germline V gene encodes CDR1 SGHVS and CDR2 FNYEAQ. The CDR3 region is CASSLHHGTGNYNEQFF.

The CDR3: CASTSQNTIYF. The genes are TRBV2 and TRBJ1-3. This CDR3 region has 11 residues. Per germline, CDR1 SNHLY and CDR2 FYNNEI.

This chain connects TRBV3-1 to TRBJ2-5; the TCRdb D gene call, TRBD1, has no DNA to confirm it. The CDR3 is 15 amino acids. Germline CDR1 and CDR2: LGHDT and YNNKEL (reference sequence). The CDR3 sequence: CASSRRLGGQETQYF.

The CDR3 sequence: CASSVEGQGQDYGYTF. The chain joins TRBV9 to TRBJ1-2; no DNA is available, so the TRBD1 call from TCRdb remains unchecked. There are 16 residues in the CDR3. From germline, CDR1 is SGDLS and CDR2 YYNGEE.

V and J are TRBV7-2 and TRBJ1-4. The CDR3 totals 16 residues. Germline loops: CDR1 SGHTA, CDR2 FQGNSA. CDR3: CASSFLRPGGNEKLFF.

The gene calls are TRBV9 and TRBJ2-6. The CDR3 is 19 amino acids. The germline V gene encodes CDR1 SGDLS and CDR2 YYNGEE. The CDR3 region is CASSVDSIVVYSGANVLTF.

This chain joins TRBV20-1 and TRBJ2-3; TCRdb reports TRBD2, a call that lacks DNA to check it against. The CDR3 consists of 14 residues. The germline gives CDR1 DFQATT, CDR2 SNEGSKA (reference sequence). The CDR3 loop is CSASGGGAYSTQYF.

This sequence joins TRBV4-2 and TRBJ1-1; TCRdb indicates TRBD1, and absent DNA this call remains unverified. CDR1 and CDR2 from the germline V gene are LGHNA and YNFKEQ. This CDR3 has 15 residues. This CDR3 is CASSQDMVRGTEAFF.

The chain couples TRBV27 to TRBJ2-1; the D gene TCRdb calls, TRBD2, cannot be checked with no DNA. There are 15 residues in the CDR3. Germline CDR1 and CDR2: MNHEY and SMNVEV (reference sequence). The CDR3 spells CASSPTRGNFYEQFF.

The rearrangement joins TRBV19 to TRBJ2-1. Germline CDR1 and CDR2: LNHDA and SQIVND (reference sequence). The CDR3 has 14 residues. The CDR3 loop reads CASSIRQKYNEQFF.